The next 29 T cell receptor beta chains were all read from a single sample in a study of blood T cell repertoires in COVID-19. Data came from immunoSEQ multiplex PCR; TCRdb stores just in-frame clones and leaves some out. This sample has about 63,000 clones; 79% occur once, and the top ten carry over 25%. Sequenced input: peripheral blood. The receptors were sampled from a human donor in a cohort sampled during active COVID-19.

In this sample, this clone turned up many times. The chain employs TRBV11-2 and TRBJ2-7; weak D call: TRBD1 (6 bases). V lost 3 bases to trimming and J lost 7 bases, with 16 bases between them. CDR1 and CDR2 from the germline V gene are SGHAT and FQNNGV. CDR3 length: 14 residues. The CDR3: CASSLAGARGEQYF. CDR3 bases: TGTGCCAGCAGCTTGGCAGGGGCTAGGGGTGAGCAGTACTTC.

The CDR3 here is CASSPPGTGYYNEQFF. The CDR3 DNA reads as TGTGCCAGCTCACCCCCCGGGACAGGCTACTACAATGAGCAGTTCTTC. The chain has TRBV18 and TRBJ2-1; TRBD1 matches at 8 bases. V lost 3 bases, J lost 3 bases, and 7 bases stayed unmatched. Germline values: CDR1 KGHSH, CDR2 LQKENI. The CDR3 contains 16 residues.

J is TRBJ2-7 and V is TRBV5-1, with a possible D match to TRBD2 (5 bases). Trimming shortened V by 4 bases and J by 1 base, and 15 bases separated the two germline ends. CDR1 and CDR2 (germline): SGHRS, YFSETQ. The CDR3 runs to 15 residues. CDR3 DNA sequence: TGCGCCAGCAGCCCCAAGAACAGCGGTTCCTACGAGCAGTACTTC. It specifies CASSPKNSGSYEQYF.

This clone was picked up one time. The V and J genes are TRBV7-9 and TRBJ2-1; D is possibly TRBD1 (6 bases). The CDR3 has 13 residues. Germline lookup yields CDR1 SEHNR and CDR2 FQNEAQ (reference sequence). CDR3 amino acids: CAQGGSSYNEQFF. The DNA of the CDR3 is TGTGCGCAAGGGGGAAGCTCCTACAATGAGCAGTTCTTC.

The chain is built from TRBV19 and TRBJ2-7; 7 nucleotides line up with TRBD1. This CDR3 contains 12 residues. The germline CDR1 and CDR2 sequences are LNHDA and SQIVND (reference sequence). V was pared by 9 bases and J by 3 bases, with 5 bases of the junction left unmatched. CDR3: CASSTGSYEQYF. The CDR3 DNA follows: TGTGCCAGCTCGACAGGGAGCTACGAGCAGTACTTC.

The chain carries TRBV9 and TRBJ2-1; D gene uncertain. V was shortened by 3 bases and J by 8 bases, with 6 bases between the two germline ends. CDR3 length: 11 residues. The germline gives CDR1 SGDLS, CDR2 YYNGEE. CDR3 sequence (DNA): TGTGCCAGCAGCGCCAGTTATGAGCAGTTCTTC. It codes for CASSASYEQFF.

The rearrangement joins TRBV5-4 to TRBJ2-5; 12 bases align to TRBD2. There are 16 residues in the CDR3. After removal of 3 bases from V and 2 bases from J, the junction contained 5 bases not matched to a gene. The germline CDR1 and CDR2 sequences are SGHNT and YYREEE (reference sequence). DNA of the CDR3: TGTGCCAGCAGCTCAATGACTAGCGGGAGTCAAGAGACCCAGTACTTC. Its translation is CASSSMTSGSQETQYF.

CDR3 protein: CASSLLGADYGYTF. The CDR3 nucleotides are TGTGCCAGCAGTTTACTGGGGGCCGACTATGGCTACACCTTC. The rearrangement joins TRBV28 to TRBJ1-2; a possible D gene is TRBD1 (6 bases). Per the germline V gene, CDR1 is MDHEN and CDR2 is SYDVKM. The CDR3 consists of 14 residues. Trimming took 2 bases from V and 3 from J, leaving 10 bases between them.

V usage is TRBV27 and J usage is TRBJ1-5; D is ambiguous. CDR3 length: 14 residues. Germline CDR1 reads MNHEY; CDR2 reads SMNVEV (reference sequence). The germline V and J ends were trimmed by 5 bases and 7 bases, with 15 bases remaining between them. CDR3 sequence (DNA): TGTGCCAGCAGTCCCTGGGAGGACCGGCAGCCCCAGCATTTT. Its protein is CASSPWEDRQPQHF.

The CDR3 DNA sequence: TGTGCCAGCAGCTTGGGACTAGCGTCCTACGAGCAGTACTTC. Translated, it gives CASSLGLASYEQYF. This chain links TRBV5-6 with TRBJ2-7; 8 bases are a match to TRBD2. The V gene's germline CDR1 is SGHDT and CDR2 YYEEEE. The junction had 0 bases not matched to a gene; V was cut back by 0 bases and J by 1 base. The CDR3 has 14 amino acids. The full variable domain, rest sourced from reference TRBV5-6 and TRBJ2-7, is DAGVTQSPTHLIKTRGQQVTLRCSPKSGHDTVSWYQQALGQGPQFIFQYYEEEERQRGNFPDRFSGHQFPNYSSELNVNALLLGDSALYLCASSLGLASYEQYFGPGTRLTVT.

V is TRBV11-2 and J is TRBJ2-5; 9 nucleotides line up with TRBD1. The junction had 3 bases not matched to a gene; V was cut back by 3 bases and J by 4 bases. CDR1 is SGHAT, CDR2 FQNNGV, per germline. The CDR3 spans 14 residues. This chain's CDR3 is CASSFDRGAETQYF. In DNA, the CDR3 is TGTGCCAGCAGCTTCGACAGGGGGGCAGAGACCCAGTACTTC. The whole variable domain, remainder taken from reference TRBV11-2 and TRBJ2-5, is EAGVAQSPRYKIIEKRQSVAFWCNPISGHATLYWYQQILGQGPKLLIQFQNNGVVDDSQLPKDRFSAERLKGVDSTLKIQPAKLEDSAVYLCASSFDRGAETQYFGPGTRLLVL.

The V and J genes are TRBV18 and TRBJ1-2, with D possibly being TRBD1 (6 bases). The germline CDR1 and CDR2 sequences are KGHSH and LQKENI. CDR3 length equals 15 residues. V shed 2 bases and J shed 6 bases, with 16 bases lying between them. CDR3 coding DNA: TGTGCCAGCTCACCAGGACAGAATAATAAGGATGGCTACACCTTC. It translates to CASSPGQNNKDGYTF.

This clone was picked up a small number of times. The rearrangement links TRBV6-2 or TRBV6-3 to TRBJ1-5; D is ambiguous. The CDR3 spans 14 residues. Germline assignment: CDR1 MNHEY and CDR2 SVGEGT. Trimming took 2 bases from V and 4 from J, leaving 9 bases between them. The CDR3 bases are TGTGCCAGCAGTTACACAGCTCTTAATCAGCCCCAGCATTTT. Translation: CASSYTALNQPQHF.

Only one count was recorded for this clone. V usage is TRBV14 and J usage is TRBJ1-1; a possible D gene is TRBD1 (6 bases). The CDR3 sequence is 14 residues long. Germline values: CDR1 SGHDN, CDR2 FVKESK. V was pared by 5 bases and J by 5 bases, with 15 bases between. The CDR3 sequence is CASSWARGATEAFF. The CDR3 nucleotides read TGTGCCAGCAGCTGGGCACGGGGGGCAACTGAAGCTTTCTTT.

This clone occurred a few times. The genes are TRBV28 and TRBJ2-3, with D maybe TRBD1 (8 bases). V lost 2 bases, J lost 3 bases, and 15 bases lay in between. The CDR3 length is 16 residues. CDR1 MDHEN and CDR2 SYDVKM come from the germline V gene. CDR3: CASSLVYRGGTDTQYF. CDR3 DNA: TGTGCCAGCAGTTTAGTTTACAGGGGGGGGACAGATACGCAGTATTTT.

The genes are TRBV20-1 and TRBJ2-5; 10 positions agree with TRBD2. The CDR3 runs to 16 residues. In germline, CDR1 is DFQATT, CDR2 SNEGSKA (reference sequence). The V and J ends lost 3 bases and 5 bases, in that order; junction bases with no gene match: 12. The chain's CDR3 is CSASPLAGFRGETQYF. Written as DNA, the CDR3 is TGCAGTGCTAGTCCACTAGCGGGATTCCGCGGGGAGACCCAGTACTTC.

CDR3 sequence: CASSEWGGSTYEQYF. The CDR3 bases are TGTGCCAGCAGTGAATGGGGGGGCTCCACCTACGAGCAGTACTTC. V gene TRBV25-1 combines with J gene TRBJ2-7; possibly TRBD2 for D (7 bases). The V end lost 1 base, the J end lost 2 bases, and 12 bases lay between the germline ends. CDR1 MGHDK and CDR2 SYGVNS come from the germline V gene. The CDR3 runs 15 residues.

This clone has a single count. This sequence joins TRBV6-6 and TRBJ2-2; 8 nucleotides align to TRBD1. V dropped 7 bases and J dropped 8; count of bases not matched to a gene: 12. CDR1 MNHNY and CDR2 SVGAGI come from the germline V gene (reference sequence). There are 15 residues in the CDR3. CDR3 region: CASTTTGDRGGELFF. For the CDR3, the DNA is TGTGCCAGCACCACCACGGGTGACAGGGGAGGGGAGCTGTTTTTT.

The CDR3 sequence: CAWSGRSGANVLTF. In nucleotides, the CDR3 is TGTGCCTGGAGTGGTCGCTCTGGGGCCAACGTCCTGACTTTC. The rearrangement uses TRBV30 and TRBJ2-6; D unclear. Germline V gene lookup returns CDR1 GTSNPN and CDR2 SVGIG (reference sequence). The CDR3 extends over 14 amino acids. Trimming left V 1 base short and J 0 bases short, with 4 bases between. Complete variable domain (other parts from reference TRBV30 and TRBJ2-6): SQTIHQWPATLVQPVGSPLSLECTVEGTSNPNLYWYRQAAGRGLQLLFYSVGIGQISSEVPQNLSASRPQDRQFILSSKKLLLSDSGFYLCAWSGRSGANVLTFGAGSRLTVL.

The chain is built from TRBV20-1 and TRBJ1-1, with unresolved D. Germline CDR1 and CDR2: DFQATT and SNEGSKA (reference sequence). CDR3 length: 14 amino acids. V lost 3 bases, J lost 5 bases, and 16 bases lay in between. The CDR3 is CSASPSGKMTEAFF. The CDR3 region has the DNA TGCAGTGCTAGTCCTTCGGGGAAAATGACTGAAGCTTTCTTT.

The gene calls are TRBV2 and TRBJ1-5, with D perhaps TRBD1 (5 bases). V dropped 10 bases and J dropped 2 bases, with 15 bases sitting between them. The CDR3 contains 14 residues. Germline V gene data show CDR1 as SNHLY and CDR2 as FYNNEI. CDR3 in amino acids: CATGGVARNQPQHF. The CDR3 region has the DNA TGTGCCACTGGAGGGGTTGCTCGCAATCAGCCCCAGCATTTT.

The CDR3 DNA sequence: TGTGCCAGCGGCAGGGCAACTAATGAAAAACTGTTTTTT. It yields the protein CASGRATNEKLFF. The rearrangement links TRBV19 to TRBJ1-4; maybe TRBD1 (5 bases). The V gene's germline CDR1 is LNHDA and CDR2 SQIVND (reference sequence). Trimming pared 9 bases from V and 0 bases from J, leaving 8 bases between. The CDR3 length is 13 residues.

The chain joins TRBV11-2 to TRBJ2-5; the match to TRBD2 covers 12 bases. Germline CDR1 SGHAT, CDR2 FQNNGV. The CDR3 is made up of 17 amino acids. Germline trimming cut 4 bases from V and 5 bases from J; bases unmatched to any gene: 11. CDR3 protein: CASSSSSGRAIGETQYF. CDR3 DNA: TGTGCCAGCAGCTCATCTAGCGGGAGGGCCATTGGGGAGACCCAGTACTTC.

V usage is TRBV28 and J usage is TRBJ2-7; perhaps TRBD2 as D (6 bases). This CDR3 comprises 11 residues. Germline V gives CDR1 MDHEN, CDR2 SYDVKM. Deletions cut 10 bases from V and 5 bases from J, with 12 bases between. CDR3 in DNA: TGTGCCATCAGGAGGGTGGACGAGCAGTACTTC. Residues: CAIRRVDEQYF.

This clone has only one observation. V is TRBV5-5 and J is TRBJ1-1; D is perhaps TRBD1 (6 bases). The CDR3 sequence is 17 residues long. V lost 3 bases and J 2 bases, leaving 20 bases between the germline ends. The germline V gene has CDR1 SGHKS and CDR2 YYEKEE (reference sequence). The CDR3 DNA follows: TGTGCCAGCAGCTCAAGGTGGGGGGGCGGCGGAAACACTGAAGCTTTCTTT. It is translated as CASSSRWGGGGNTEAFF.

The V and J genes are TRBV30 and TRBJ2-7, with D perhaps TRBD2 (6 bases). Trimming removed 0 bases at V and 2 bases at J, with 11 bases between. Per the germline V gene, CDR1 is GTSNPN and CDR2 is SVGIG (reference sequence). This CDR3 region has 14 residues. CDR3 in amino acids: CAWSVRDWTYEQYF. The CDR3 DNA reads TGTGCCTGGAGTGTACGGGACTGGACCTACGAGCAGTACTTC. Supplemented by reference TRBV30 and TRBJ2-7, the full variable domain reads SQTIHQWPATLVQPVGSPLSLECTVEGTSNPNLYWYRQAAGRGLQLLFYSVGIGQISSEVPQNLSASRPQDRQFILSSKKLLLSDSGFYLCAWSVRDWTYEQYFGPGTRLTVT.

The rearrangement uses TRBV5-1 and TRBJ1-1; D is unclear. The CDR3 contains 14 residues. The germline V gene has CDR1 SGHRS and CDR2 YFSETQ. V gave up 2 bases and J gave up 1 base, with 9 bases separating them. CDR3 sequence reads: CASSLNSQNTEAFF. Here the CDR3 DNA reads TGCGCCAGCAGCTTAAACAGCCAGAACACTGAAGCTTTCTTT.

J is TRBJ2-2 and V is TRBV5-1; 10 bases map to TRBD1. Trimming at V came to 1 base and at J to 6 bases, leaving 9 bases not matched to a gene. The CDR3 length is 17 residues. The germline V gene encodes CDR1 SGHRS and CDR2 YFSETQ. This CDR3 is CASSLNEDRGMAGELFF. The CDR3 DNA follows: TGCGCCAGCAGCTTGAACGAGGACAGGGGGATGGCCGGGGAGCTGTTTTTT.

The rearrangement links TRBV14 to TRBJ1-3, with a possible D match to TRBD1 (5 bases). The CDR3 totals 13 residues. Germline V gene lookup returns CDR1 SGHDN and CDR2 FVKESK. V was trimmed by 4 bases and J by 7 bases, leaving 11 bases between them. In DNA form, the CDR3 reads TGTGCCAGCAGCCCACAGGCCGCCAACACCATATATTTT. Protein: CASSPQAANTIYF.